This T cell receptor beta chain was captured by sequencing in a study of blood T cell repertoires in COVID-19. Across the study: The origin of the acute and convalescent COVID-19 samples was the United States, Italy and Spain.

CDR3 length equals 14 residues. Germline CDR1 is ENHRY and CDR2 is SYGVKD. V was cut by 2 bases and J by 5 bases, with 9 bases left in between. Original processing methods: Amplified reference gene primers provided the basis for estimating nucleated cell counts. Profiled with immunoSEQ multiplex PCR; TCRdb holds only in-frame clones, not every one. From that table come the V and J calls and clone size; the DNA was used to work out D and trimming. The table lists roughly 100,000 clones, approximately 80% of them singletons. Sequencing was performed on peripheral blood. This clonotype was sampled from an elderly woman with acute or convalescent COVID-19. The rearrangement uses TRBV10-3 and TRBJ1-4; D uncertain. In DNA, the CDR3 is TGTGCCATCAGTGAGGGAGCGGAGAATGAAAAACTGTTTTTT. It is translated as CAISEGAENEKLFF.